These 28 T cell receptor beta chains were sequenced from one sample in a study of a mutant IDH1 vaccine in newly diagnosed glioma. Time point in this sample: week 35, safety follow-up. Every single dose of the vaccine, 300 ug of mutant IDH1 20-mer peptide, came with topical imiquimod. The protocol was immunoSEQ multiplex PCR, while the TCRdb copy is restricted to in-frame clones and leaves out a portion. The sample records about 32,000 clones, roughly 80% being singletons. No antigens are known for them. The sequenced sample was PBMCs, obtained from a glioma patient whose treatment included an IDH1 peptide vaccine. The source is a young woman with glioma.

The V gene is TRBV10-3, the J gene TRBJ1-1; possibly TRBD1 for D (6 bases). The CDR3 extends over 15 amino acids. The germline V and J ends were trimmed by 9 bases and 2 bases, with 19 bases remaining between them. Germline V gives CDR1 ENHRY, CDR2 SYGVKD. CDR3 amino acids: CAIREDRSDNTEAFF. The CDR3 DNA reads as TGTGCCATTAGAGAGGACAGATCTGATAACACTGAAGCTTTCTTT.

The rearrangement uses TRBV7-8 and TRBJ2-5; TRBD1 matches 7 bases. The CDR3 contains 14 residues. The ends lost 5 bases at V and 5 bases at J; junction bases unmatched: 8. In germline, CDR1 is SGHVS, CDR2 FQNEAQ. CDR3 in amino acids: CASSEYRGMETQYF. The CDR3, as DNA: TGTGCCAGCAGCGAATACAGGGGAATGGAGACCCAGTACTTC.

In this sample, this clone turned up a few times. The V gene is TRBV2, the J gene TRBJ1-2; tentatively, D is TRBD1 (6 bases). V shed 3 bases and J shed 4 bases, with 15 bases lying between them. The CDR3 covers 15 residues. Germline V gene data show CDR1 as SNHLY and CDR2 as FYNNEI. The CDR3: CASSERATGTYGYTF. In DNA form, the CDR3 reads TGTGCCAGCAGTGAGAGAGCCACAGGGACCTATGGCTACACCTTC.

The CDR3 is CASSRDTSNYGYTF. The DNA of the CDR3 is TGTGCCAGCAGCCGGGACACCTCTAACTATGGCTACACCTTC. This chain connects TRBV5-5 to TRBJ1-2; the D gene is possibly TRBD1 (6 bases). Looked up from germline, CDR1 is SGHKS and CDR2 is YYEKEE (reference sequence). The CDR3 is made up of 14 amino acids. The V end was cut by 4 bases, the J end by 0 bases, with 10 bases between.

This clone was recorded once. V gene TRBV7-2 combines with J gene TRBJ2-7; the match to TRBD1 covers 7 bases. The V segment lost 5 bases and the J segment 1 base; nucleotides outside the gene matches: 8. The CDR3 totals 15 residues. CDR1 and CDR2 from the germline V gene are SGHTA and FQGNSA. The CDR3 is CASSPTWDRSYEQYF. Here the CDR3 DNA reads TGTGCCAGCAGCCCCACCTGGGACAGATCCTACGAGCAGTACTTC.

The chain carries TRBV30 and TRBJ2-1, with 13 nucleotides matching TRBD2. CDR3 size: 15 residues. Trimming at V came to 4 bases and at J to 7 bases, leaving 7 bases not matched to a gene. The V gene's germline CDR1 is GTSNPN and CDR2 SVGIG (reference sequence). The CDR3 DNA sequence: TGTGCCTGGACTACGACTAGCGGGGGGAGTAATGAGCAGTTCTTC. Its protein product is CAWTTTSGGSNEQFF.

The chain uses TRBV7-2 and TRBJ2-2; tentatively, D is TRBD1 (6 bases). The ends were cut back, 5 bases at V and 15 bases at J, with 16 bases in the middle. This CDR3 comprises 12 residues. The germline V gene encodes CDR1 SGHTA and CDR2 FQGNSA. Here the CDR3 DNA reads TGTGCCAGCAGCCAGGACAGCCAGAGGGTGTTTTTT. This codes for CASSQDSQRVFF.

This chain links TRBV4-3 with TRBJ2-2; D is perhaps TRBD1 (6 bases). This CDR3 has 14 amino acids. Trimming removed 5 bases at V and 1 base at J, with 8 bases between. Germline V gene lookup returns CDR1 LGHNA and CDR2 YSLEER. CDR3 region: CASSEDRNTGELFF. DNA of the CDR3: TGCGCCAGCAGCGAGGACAGGAACACCGGGGAGCTGTTTTTT.

The chain joins TRBV30 to TRBJ2-7; possible D gene TRBD1, 6 bases. The germline V and J ends were trimmed by 2 bases and 6 bases, with 11 bases remaining between them. This CDR3 is built from 12 residues. CDR1 is GTSNPN and CDR2 is SVGIG in the germline V gene (reference sequence). For the CDR3, the DNA is TGTGCCTGGAGTCTACAGGGTGGCGAGCAGTACTTC. Translating gives CAWSLQGGEQYF.

The chain carries TRBV13 and TRBJ1-4; D gene ambiguous. Trimming cost V 0 bases and J 12 bases, with 14 bases left between them. CDR1 and CDR2 (germline): PRHDT, FYEKMQ (reference sequence). CDR3 size: 14 residues. CDR3 DNA: TGTGCCAGCAGCTTAGGTGGCCGAGGTAATGAACTGTTTTTT. It encodes CASSLGGRGNELFF. Variable domain in full (rest from reference TRBV13 and TRBJ1-4): AAGVIQSPRHLIKEKRETATLKCYPIPRHDTVYWYQQGPGQDPQFLISFYEKMQSDKGSIPDRFSAQQFSDYHSELNMSSLELGDSALYFCASSLGGRGNELFFGSGTQLSVL.

The chain combines TRBV13 with TRBJ2-2; the match to TRBD1 covers 9 bases. The CDR3 covers 16 residues. CDR1 is PRHDT, CDR2 FYEKMQ, per germline (reference sequence). J was trimmed by 6 bases and V by 0 bases; bases with no gene match: 5. The CDR3, as DNA: TGTGCCAGCAGCTTAGGAGGACAGGGGCCCCCCGGGGAGCTGTTTTTT. As protein: CASSLGGQGPPGELFF.

V is TRBV19 and J is TRBJ2-2; D ambiguous. Germline CDR1 is LNHDA and CDR2 is SQIVND (reference sequence). The V end was cut by 3 bases, the J end by 3 bases, with 14 bases between. CDR3 length: 16 residues. CDR3 amino acids: CASSISQRAYTGELFF. The CDR3 DNA is TGTGCCAGTAGTATTTCACAGAGAGCGTACACCGGGGAGCTGTTTTTT. Full variable domain (outside the CDR3, taken from reference TRBV19 and TRBJ2-2): DGGITQSPKYLFRKEGQNVTLSCEQNLNHDAMYWYRQDPGQGLRLIYYSQIVNDFQKGDIAEGYSVSREKKESFPLTVTSAQKNPTAFYLCASSISQRAYTGELFFGEGSRLTVL.

The rearrangement joins TRBV25-1 to TRBJ1-1; unclear D gene. The CDR3 is 13 residues long. The germline V gene encodes CDR1 MGHDK and CDR2 SYGVNS. Trimming shortened V by 8 bases and J by 0 bases, and 10 bases separated the two germline ends. The CDR3 here is CASRRNLNTEAFF. CDR3 DNA: TGTGCCAGCCGACGGAACTTGAACACTGAAGCTTTCTTT.

The genes are TRBV5-1 and TRBJ2-5; 12 nucleotides line up with TRBD2. Per germline, CDR1 SGHRS and CDR2 YFSETQ. This CDR3 spans 19 amino acids. The J segment lost 3 bases and the V segment lost 5 bases, leaving 17 bases of the junction unmatched. CDR3 in DNA: TGCGCCAGCAGTCCTCCTAGCGGGGGGGCGATGGGGGTAAAAGAGACCCAGTACTTC. This encodes CASSPPSGGAMGVKETQYF.

The chain has TRBV5-5 and TRBJ1-5; D is unresolved. The germline V gene encodes CDR1 SGHKS and CDR2 YYEKEE (reference sequence). This CDR3 is 14 amino acids long. V was cut by 4 bases and J by 2 bases, with 10 bases left in between. CDR3 bases: TGTGCCAGCAGCCTGCAACATCGCAATCAGCCCCAGCATTTT. It codes for CASSLQHRNQPQHF.

The J gene is TRBJ2-2, the V gene TRBV7-9, with 9 positions matching TRBD1. CDR3 length: 14 amino acids. Germline V gives CDR1 SEHNR, CDR2 FQNEAQ (reference sequence). Losses at the gene ends were 5 bases for V and 6 bases for J; bases not matched to a gene: 4. CDR3 DNA sequence: TGTGCCAGCAGCACCCGACAGGGGGCCGGGGAGCTGTTTTTT. Translating it yields CASSTRQGAGELFF.

The gene calls are TRBV6-5 and TRBJ1-2; TRBD1 matches at 7 bases. V shed 2 bases, J shed 6 bases, and the junction held 9 bases outside the gene matches. The CDR3 totals 15 residues. Germline lookup yields CDR1 MNHEY and CDR2 SVGAGI. The CDR3 region has the DNA TGTGCCAGCAGTTACGCGGGGGACAGTCTGGATGGCTACACCTTC. This encodes CASSYAGDSLDGYTF.

This sequence joins TRBV5-1 and TRBJ2-6; no firm D call. Trimming left V 5 bases short and J 4 bases short, with 16 bases between. CDR1 is SGHRS, CDR2 YFSETQ, per germline. CDR3 length: 16 amino acids. The CDR3 DNA sequence: TGCGCCAGCAGTTTGCTGGCCCCGGACGGGGCCAACGTCCTGACTTTC. This encodes CASSLLAPDGANVLTF.

About this clone itself: An end of the junction does not agree with germline; a read error may underlie this. The chain is built from TRBV7-7 and TRBJ2-7; a possible D gene is TRBD2 (6 bases). The germline gives CDR1 SSHAT, CDR2 FNYEAQ (reference sequence). There are 13 residues in the CDR3. The CDR3 DNA follows: TGTGCTAGCAGCTTGGGACTCTACTACGAGCAGTACTTC. The encoded protein is CASSLGLYYEQYF.

The chain couples TRBV19 to TRBJ1-1, with D unresolved. Germline V gives CDR1 LNHDA, CDR2 SQIVND (reference sequence). This CDR3 has 14 amino acids. The V gene lost 4 bases and the J gene lost 4 bases, with 13 bases spanning the gap. CDR3 amino acids: CASSTPRGGTEAFF. DNA for the CDR3: TGTGCCAGTAGTACCCCGAGAGGAGGCACTGAAGCTTTCTTT.

The V and J genes are TRBV2 and TRBJ1-4; D gene unclear. The germline gives CDR1 SNHLY, CDR2 FYNNEI. The CDR3 consists of 12 residues. V shed 11 bases and J shed 4 bases, with 11 bases lying between them. The CDR3 loop is CAGRPFNEKLFF. Here the CDR3 DNA reads TGTGCCGGCCGGCCATTTAATGAAAAACTGTTTTTT.

The chain combines TRBV15 with TRBJ1-4; 10 bases align to TRBD1. V lost 2 bases to trimming and J lost 6 bases; unmatched junction nucleotides: 12. Germline V CDR1 and CDR2: LNHNV, YYDKDF (reference sequence). The CDR3 extends over 18 amino acids. The CDR3 is CATSRRQYPGQGYEKLFF. Here the CDR3 DNA reads TGTGCCACCAGCAGACGTCAATACCCGGGACAGGGGTATGAAAAACTGTTTTTT.

This chain connects TRBV7-9 to TRBJ2-5, with 9 positions matching TRBD2. Unmatched junction bases numbered 12, after V lost 11 bases and J lost 5 bases. There are 14 residues in the CDR3. CDR1 SEHNR and CDR2 FQNEAQ come from the germline V gene (reference sequence). The CDR3 here is CAGAGGRDLETQYF. CDR3 coding DNA: TGTGCCGGGGCGGGCGGGAGGGATTTGGAGACCCAGTACTTC.

The chain links TRBV14 to TRBJ2-1; TRBD1 is a possible D gene (5 bases). The germline V gene encodes CDR1 SGHDN and CDR2 FVKESK. This CDR3 has 14 residues. Trimming pared 0 bases from V and 5 bases from J, leaving 8 bases between. The CDR3 nucleotides read TGTGCCAGCAGCCAAGATCTAGGGGACAATGAGCAGTTCTTC. Translation gives CASSQDLGDNEQFF.

The chain recombines TRBV6-1 with TRBJ2-7; TRBD2 aligns across 14 bases. The junction had 0 bases not matched to a gene; V was cut back by 3 bases and J by 2 bases. CDR3 length: 15 amino acids. Germline lookup yields CDR1 MNHNS and CDR2 SASEGT. The CDR3 is CASSEGLAGAYEQYF. CDR3 DNA: TGTGCCAGCAGTGAGGGACTAGCGGGGGCCTACGAGCAGTACTTC.

This clone was seen just once. The chain uses TRBV5-5 and TRBJ2-2; 8 nucleotides agree with TRBD1. The V gene end was trimmed by 5 bases and the J gene end by 7 bases; junction bases not matched to a gene: 7. Germline CDR1 is SGHKS and CDR2 is YYEKEE (reference sequence). This CDR3 is 14 amino acids long. This CDR3 reads CASRVSGQGGELFF. CDR3 in DNA: TGTGCCAGCAGGGTTAGCGGACAGGGCGGGGAGCTGTTTTTT.

The chain couples TRBV9 to TRBJ2-1; D uncertain. In germline, CDR1 is SGDLS, CDR2 YYNGEE. CDR3 size: 12 residues. Trimming removed 5 bases at V and 7 bases at J, with 10 bases between. CDR3 residues: CASSFNSNEQFF. The CDR3, as DNA: TGTGCCAGCAGTTTCAATTCAAATGAGCAGTTCTTC. The whole variable domain, filled in from reference TRBV9 and TRBJ2-1, reads DSGVTQTPKHLITATGQRVTLRCSPRSGDLSVYWYQQSLDQGLQFLIQYYNGEERAKGNILERFSAQQFPDLHSELNLSSLELGDSALYFCASSFNSNEQFFGPGTRLTVL.

The chain uses TRBV10-2 and TRBJ2-1; TRBD2 matches 10 bases. V lost 6 bases and J lost 4; bases outside the gene matches: 9. The germline CDR1 and CDR2 sequences are WSHSY and SAAADI. This CDR3 comprises 16 residues. The CDR3 spells CASRTSLAGVYNEQFF. As DNA, the CDR3 is TGCGCCAGCAGAACATCCCTAGCGGGAGTGTACAATGAGCAGTTCTTC.